This T cell receptor beta chain comes out of a study of T-cell reconstitution after alpha-beta-depleted transplantation in children. Overall study findings and caveats: T cells produced anew were the main source of T-cell counts and diversity one year after transplant.

Worth noting for this clonotype: Its target is not known.

The CDR3 length is 14 residues. Germline V gene sequence: CDR1 MNHEY, CDR2 SMNVEV (reference sequence). The ends were cut back, 7 bases at V and 0 bases at J, with 12 bases in the middle. It was with unique molecular identifiers that the TCRbeta library was prepared. TCRdb fed the PCR reads into MiXCR, producing one record per CDR3 protein. This sample has approximately 500,000 distinct CDR3 sequences, with around 27% found just once. The material sequenced was PBMCs, taken before TCRalphabeta/CD19-depleted stem cell transplant. This sequence joins TRBV27 and TRBJ1-1; tentative D call: TRBD1 (6 bases). This clonotype was obtained from a boy less than two years old with Wiskott-Aldrich syndrome, due to receive a stem cell transplant. The CDR3 DNA is TGTGCCAGCATCCAGACAGGTCTGAACACTGAAGCTTTCTTT. Protein product: CASIQTGLNTEAFF.